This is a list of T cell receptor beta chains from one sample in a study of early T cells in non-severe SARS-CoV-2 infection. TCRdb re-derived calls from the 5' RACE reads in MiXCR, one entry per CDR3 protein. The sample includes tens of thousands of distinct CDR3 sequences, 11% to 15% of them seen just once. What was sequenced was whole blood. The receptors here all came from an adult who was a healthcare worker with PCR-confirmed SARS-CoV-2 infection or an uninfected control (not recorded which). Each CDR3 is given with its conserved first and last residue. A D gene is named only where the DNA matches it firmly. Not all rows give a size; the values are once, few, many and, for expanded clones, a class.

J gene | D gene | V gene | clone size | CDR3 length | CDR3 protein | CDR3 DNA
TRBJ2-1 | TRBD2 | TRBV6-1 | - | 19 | CASSVPGLAGRKAYNEQFF | TGTGCCAGCAGTGTTCCCGGACTAGCGGGACGGAAGGCCTACAATGAGCAGTTCTTC
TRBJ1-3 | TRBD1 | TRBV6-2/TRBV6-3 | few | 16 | CASSQQGRASGNTIYF | TGTGCCAGCAGTCAACAGGGGCGCGCGTCTGGAAACACCATATATTTT
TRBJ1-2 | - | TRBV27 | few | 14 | CASTSPGESHGYTF | TGTGCCAGCACCTCCCCAGGGGAGTCCCATGGCTACACCTTC
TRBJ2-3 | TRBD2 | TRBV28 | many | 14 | CASSGGVFTDTQYF | TGTGCCAGCAGCGGGGGGGTATTCACAGATACGCAGTATTTT
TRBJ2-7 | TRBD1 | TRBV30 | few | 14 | CAWSSGQGVHEQYF | TGTGCCTGGAGTTCAGGACAGGGGGTCCACGAGCAGTACTTC
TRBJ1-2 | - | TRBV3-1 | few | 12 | CASSQESRGYTF | TGTGCCAGCAGCCAAGAGAGTCGCGGCTACACCTTC
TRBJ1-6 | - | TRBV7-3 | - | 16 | CASSLLARRINSPLHF | TGTGCCAGCAGTCTTTTGGCTCGGCGCATCAATTCACCCCTCCACTTT
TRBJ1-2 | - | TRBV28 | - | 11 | CAGSSGYGYTF | TGTGCCGGCAGTTCTGGCTATGGCTACACCTTC
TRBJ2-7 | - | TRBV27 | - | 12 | CASSRNSYEQYF | TGTGCCAGCAGTAGAAACTCCTACGAGCAGTACTTC
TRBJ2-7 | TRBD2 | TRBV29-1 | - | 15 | CSVGTSGGTRSGQYF | TGCAGCGTCGGGACTAGCGGTGGTACGAGGAGCGGGCAGTACTTC
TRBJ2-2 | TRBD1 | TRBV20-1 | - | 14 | CSARETGSTGELFF | TGCAGTGCTAGAGAGACAGGGAGCACCGGGGAGCTGTTTTTT
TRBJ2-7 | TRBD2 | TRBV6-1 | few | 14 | CASELARSSYEQYF | TGTGCCAGTGAACTAGCGAGGAGTTCCTACGAGCAGTACTTC
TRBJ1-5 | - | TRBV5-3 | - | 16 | CARSLDLRGPNQPQHF | TGTGCCAGAAGCTTGGATCTCAGGGGACCGAATCAGCCCCAGCATTTT
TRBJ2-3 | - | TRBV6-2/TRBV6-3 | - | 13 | CASRPSSTDTQYF | TGTGCCAGCAGACCGAGTAGCACAGATACGCAGTATTTT
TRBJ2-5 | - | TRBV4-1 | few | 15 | CASSQDSGSWETQYF | TGCGCCAGCAGCCAAGATTCGGGGTCTTGGGAGACCCAGTACTTC
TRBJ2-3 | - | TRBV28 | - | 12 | CASSLAKSRQYF | TGTGCCAGCAGTCTCGCTAAGTCCCGGCAGTATTTT
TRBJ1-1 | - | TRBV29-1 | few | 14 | CSVEGHLSNTEAFF | TGCAGCGTTGAAGGGCATCTGTCGAACACTGAAGCTTTCTTT
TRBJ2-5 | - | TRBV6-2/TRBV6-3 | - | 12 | CASGRTSETQYF | TGTGCCAGCGGACGGACTTCGGAGACCCAGTACTTC
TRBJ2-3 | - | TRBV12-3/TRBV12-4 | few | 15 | CASNPTPRPTDTQYF | TGTGCCAGCAACCCCACGCCAAGGCCCACAGATACGCAGTATTTT
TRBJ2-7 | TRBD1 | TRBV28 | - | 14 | CASRGQGAPYEQYF | TGTGCCAGCAGAGGACAGGGGGCTCCCTACGAGCAGTACTTC
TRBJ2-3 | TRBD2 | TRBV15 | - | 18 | CATSRDRAGGASTDTQYF | TGTGCCACCAGCAGAGATCGAGCGGGAGGGGCGAGCACAGATACGCAGTATTTT
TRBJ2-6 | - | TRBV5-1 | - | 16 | CASSLGTHSGANVLTF | TGCGCCAGCAGCTTGGGCACTCACTCTGGGGCCAACGTCCTGACTTTC
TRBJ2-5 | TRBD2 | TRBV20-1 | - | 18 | CSASQGLAGDLHQETQYF | TGCAGTGCTAGCCAAGGACTAGCGGGCGATCTACACCAAGAGACCCAGTACTTC
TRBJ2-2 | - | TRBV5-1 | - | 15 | CASSLGRPNTGELFF | TGCGCCAGCAGCTTGGGAAGGCCGAACACCGGGGAGCTGTTTTTT
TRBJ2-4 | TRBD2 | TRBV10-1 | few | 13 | CASSPGTSDIQYF | TGCGCCAGCAGTCCCGGGACTAGCGACATTCAGTACTTC
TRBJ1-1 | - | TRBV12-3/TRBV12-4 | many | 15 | CASSLVGGMNTEAFF | TGTGCCAGCAGTTTAGTGGGAGGAATGAACACTGAAGCTTTCTTT
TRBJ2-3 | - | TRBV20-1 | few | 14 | CSASDTSSTDTQYF | TGCAGTGCCTCGGACACGTCTAGCACAGATACGCAGTATTTT
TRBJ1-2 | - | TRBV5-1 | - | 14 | CASSLERGIYGYTF | TGCGCCAGCAGCTTGGAGCGGGGGATATATGGCTACACCTTC
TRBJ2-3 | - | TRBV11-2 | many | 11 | CASSFADTQYF | TGTGCCAGCAGCTTTGCAGATACGCAGTATTTT
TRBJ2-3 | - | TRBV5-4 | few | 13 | CASRPVYTDTQYF | TGTGCCAGCAGACCCGTATACACAGATACGCAGTATTTT
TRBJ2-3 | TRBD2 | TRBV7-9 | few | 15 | CASSAGTRVEETQYF | TGTGCCAGCAGCGCCGGGACTAGGGTTGAGGAGACGCAGTATTTT
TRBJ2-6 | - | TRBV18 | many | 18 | CASSRKAQGDSGANVLTF | TGTGCCAGCTCACGCAAGGCCCAGGGAGACTCTGGGGCCAACGTCCTGACTTTC
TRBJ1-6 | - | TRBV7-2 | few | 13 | CASSQTARWALHF | TGTGCCAGCAGTCAGACAGCCCGGTGGGCCCTCCACTTT